This T cell receptor beta chain was recovered during a study of a mutant IDH1 vaccine in newly diagnosed glioma. For the study at large: Therapy received beforehand was radiotherapy, temozolomide, or both, with most patients given both.

TCRdb's table, derived via immunoSEQ multiplex PCR, lists solely in-frame clones and lacks some. This table has approximately 54,000 clones, approximately 81% appearing once. Of note for this clone: Its antigen is still unknown.

Notes on the study in general: Among patients, about 94% showed immune responses induced by the vaccine. Pseudoprogression showed no apparent link to changes in top peripheral T cell clonotypes.

Indicated time point: baseline, week 1 (first vaccination visit). The treatment is: pre-vaccination baseline after standard-of-care therapy. The CDR3 runs 12 residues. The V end lost 6 bases, the J end lost 9 bases, and 12 bases lay between the germline ends. CDR1 is MDHEN and CDR2 is SYDVKM in the germline V gene. The chain carries TRBV28 and TRBJ2-1; perhaps TRBD2 as D (6 bases). This receptor was obtained from a man between 18 and 35 years old with glioma. The sequencing used PBMCs, collected from a glioma patient treated with radiotherapy, temozolomide or both. The CDR3 loop reads CASSPRGIEQFF. The CDR3, as DNA: TGTGCCAGCAGCCCCCGGGGGATTGAGCAGTTCTTC.